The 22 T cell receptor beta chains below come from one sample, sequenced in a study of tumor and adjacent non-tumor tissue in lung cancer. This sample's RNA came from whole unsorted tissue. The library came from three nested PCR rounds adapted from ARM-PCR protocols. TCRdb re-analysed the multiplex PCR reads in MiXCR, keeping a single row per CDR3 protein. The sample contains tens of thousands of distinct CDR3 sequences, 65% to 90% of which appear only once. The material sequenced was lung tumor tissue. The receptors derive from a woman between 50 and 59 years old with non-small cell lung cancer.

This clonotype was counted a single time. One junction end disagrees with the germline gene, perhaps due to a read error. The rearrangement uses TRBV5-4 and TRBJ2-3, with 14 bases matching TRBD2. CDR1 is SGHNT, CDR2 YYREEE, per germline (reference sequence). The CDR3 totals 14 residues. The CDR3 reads CVSSSGLAGVTQYF. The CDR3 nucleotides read TGTGTCAGCAGCTCGGGACTAGCGGGAGTTACGCAGTATTTT.

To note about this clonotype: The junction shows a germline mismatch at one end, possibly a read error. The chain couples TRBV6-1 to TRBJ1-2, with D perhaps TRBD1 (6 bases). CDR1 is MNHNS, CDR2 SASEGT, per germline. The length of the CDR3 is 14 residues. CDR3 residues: CATGGDTANYGYTF. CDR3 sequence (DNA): TGTGCCACCGGGGGGGACACAGCTAACTATGGTTACACCTTC.

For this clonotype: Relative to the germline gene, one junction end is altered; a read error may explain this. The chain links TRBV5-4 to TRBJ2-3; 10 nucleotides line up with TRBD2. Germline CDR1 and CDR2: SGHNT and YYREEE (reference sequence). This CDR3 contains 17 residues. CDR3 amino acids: CDSSYPAGGHVTDTQYF. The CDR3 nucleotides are TGTGACAGCAGTTACCCAGCGGGAGGGCATGTTACAGATACGCAGTATTTT.

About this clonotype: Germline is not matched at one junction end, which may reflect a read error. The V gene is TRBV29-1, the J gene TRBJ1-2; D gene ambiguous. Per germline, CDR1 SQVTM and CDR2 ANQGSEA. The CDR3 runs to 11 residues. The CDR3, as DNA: TGCAGCGTTGGACTTGACTATGGTTACATCTTC. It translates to CSVGLDYGYIF.

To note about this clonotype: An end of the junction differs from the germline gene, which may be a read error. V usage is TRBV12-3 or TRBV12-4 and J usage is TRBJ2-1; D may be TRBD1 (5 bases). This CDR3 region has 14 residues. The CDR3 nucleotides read TGTGCCAGCAGTTCCCCTGGGGCGGCCAATGGGCAGTTCTTC. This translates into CASSSPGAANGQFF.

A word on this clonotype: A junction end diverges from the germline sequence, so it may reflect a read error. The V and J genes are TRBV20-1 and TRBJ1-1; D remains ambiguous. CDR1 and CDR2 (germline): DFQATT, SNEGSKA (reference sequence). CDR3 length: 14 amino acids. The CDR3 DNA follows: TGTAGTGCTTCACCTGCCGACTTGAACACTGAAACTTTCTTT. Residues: CSASPADLNTETFF.

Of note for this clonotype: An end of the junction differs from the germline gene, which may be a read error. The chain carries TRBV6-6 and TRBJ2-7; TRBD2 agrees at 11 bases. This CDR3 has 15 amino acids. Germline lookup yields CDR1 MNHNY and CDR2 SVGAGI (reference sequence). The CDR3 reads CASSYSTSGNYEQYF. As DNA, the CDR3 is TGTGCTAGCAGTTACTCGACTAGCGGGAATTACGAGCAGTACTTC.

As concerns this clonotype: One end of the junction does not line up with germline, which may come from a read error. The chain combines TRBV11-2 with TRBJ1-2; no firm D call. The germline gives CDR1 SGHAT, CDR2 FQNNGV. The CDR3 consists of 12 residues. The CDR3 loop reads CTSSFSDYGYTF. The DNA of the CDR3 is TGTACCAGCAGCTTCTCTGACTATGGCTACACCTTC.

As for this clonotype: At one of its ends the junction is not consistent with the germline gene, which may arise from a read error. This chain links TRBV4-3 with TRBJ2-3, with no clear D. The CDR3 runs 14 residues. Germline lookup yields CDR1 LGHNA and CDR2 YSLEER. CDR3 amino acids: CASSQRPFTDMQYF. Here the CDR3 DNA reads TGCGCCAGCAGCCAGAGGCCTTTCACTGATATGCAGTATTTT.

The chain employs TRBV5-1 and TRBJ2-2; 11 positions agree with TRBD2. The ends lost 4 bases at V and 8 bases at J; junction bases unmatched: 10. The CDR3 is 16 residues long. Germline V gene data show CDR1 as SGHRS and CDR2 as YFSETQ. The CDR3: CASSLTSGSAIGELFF. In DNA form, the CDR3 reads TGCGCCAGCAGCCTTACTAGCGGGAGCGCGATAGGGGAGCTGTTTTTT.

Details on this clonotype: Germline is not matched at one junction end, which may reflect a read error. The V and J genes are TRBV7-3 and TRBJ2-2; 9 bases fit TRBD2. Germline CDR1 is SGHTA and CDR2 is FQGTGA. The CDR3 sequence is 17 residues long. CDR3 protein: CASSLRAGGLNTEELFF. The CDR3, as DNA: TGTGCCAGCAGCCTCCGGGCGGGAGGGCTAAACACCGAGGAGCTGTTTTTT.

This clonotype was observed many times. CDR3 loop: CASSLIYGTKDEQFF. The DNA of the CDR3 is TGTGCCAGCAGCCTGATTTATGGGACTAAGGATGAGCAGTTCTTC. The J gene is TRBJ2-1, the V gene TRBV5-8; 7 positions agree with TRBD2. This CDR3 spans 15 amino acids. Germline CDR1 and CDR2: SGHTS and YDEGEE. The J segment lost 8 bases and the V segment lost 4 bases, leaving 12 bases of the junction unmatched.

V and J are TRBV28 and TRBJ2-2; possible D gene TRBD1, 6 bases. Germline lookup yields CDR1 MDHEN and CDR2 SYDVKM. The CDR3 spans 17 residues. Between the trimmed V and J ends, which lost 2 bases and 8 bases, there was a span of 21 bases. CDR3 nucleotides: TGTGCCAGCAGTTTAGGAAGAGGGACAATCGAAGGGGGGGAGCTGTTTTTT. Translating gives CASSLGRGTIEGGELFF.

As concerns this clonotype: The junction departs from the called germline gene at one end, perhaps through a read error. The chain's CDR3 is CASVGEVMTTGTQYF. The CDR3 bases are TGTGCCAGCGTCGGTGAGGTGATGACCACAGGTACGCAGTATTTT. This chain joins TRBV6-1 and TRBJ2-3, with a weak D call TRBD1 (5 bases). This CDR3 spans 15 amino acids. The germline V gene encodes CDR1 MNHNS and CDR2 SASEGT.

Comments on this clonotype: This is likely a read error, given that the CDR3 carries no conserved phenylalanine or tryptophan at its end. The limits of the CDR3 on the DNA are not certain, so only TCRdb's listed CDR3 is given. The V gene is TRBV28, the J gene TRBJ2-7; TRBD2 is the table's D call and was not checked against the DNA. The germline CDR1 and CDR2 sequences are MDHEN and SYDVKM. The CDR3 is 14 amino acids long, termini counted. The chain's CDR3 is CATSLWGLSYERYL.

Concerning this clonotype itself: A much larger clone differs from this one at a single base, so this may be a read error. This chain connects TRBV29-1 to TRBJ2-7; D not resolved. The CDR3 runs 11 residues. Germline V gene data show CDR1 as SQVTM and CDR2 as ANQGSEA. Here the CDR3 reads CGVQAYYEQYF. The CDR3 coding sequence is TGCGGCGTTCAGGCCTACTACGAGCAGTACTTC.

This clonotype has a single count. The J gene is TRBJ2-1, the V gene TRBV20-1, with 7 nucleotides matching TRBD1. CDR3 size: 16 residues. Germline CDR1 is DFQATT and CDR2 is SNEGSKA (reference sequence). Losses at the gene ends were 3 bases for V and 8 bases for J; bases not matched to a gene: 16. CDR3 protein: CSARLYIRTGLHEQFF. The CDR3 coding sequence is TGCAGTGCTAGGCTTTATATCAGGACAGGCTTGCATGAGCAGTTCTTC.

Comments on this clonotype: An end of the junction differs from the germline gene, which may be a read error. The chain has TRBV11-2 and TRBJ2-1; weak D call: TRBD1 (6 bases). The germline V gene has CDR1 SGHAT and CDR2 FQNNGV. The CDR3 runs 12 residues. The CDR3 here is CVSSLGHYELFF. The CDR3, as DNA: TGTGTCAGCAGCTTGGGACACTACGAGCTGTTCTTC.

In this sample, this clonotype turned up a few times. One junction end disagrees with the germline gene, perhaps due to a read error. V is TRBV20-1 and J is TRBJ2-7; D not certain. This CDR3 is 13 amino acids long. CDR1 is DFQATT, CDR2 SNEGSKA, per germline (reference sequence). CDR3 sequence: CSARDRTEYEQCF. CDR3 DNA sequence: TGCAGTGCTAGAGACCGGACGGAATACGAGCAGTGCTTC.

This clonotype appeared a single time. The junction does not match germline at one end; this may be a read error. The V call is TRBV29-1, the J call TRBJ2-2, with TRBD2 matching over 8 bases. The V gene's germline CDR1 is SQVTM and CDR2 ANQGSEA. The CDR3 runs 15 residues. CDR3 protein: CSPTCGRWNTGEQSF. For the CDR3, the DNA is TGCAGCCCCACATGCGGGAGGTGGAACACCGGGGAGCAGTCTTTT.

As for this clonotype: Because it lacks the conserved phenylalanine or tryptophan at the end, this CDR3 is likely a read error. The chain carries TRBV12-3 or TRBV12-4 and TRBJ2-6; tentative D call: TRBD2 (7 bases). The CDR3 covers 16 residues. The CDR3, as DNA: TGTGCCAGCACCCTGAGGGGGGGCGGTGGGGCAAACGTCCTGACTTAC. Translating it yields CASTLRGGGGANVLTY.

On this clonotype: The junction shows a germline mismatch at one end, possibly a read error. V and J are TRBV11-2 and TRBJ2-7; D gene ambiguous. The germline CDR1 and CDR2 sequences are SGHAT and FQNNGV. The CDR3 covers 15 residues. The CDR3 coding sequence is TGTGCCAGTAGCTTATCTCGGAGTCCCTCATACGAGCAGTACTTC. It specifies CASSLSRSPSYEQYF.